This TCR beta chain was identified during a study of response to subunit inactivated influenza vaccine. Points on this clonotype: Its antigen is unknown.

TCRdb ran MiXCR on the RT-PCR reads and lists one entry per CDR3 protein. The table lists about 780,000 distinct CDR3 sequences, around 18% of them singletons. Study results and limitations: Authors suggested few new T cells are recruited by each seasonal influenza vaccination.

V was shortened by 2 bases and J by 8 bases, with 7 bases between the two germline ends. This CDR3 contains 12 residues. The V gene's germline CDR1 is MNHNS and CDR2 SASEGT. This clonotype was sampled from a man between 50 and 59 years old who received an inactivated influenza vaccine. The V gene is TRBV6-1, the J gene TRBJ1-5; no definite D call. Source: PBMCs from blood, taken roughly 5 days after vaccination. The CDR3 reads CASSETIEPQHF. The CDR3 DNA is TGTGCCAGCAGTGAAACGATTGAGCCCCAGCATTTT.